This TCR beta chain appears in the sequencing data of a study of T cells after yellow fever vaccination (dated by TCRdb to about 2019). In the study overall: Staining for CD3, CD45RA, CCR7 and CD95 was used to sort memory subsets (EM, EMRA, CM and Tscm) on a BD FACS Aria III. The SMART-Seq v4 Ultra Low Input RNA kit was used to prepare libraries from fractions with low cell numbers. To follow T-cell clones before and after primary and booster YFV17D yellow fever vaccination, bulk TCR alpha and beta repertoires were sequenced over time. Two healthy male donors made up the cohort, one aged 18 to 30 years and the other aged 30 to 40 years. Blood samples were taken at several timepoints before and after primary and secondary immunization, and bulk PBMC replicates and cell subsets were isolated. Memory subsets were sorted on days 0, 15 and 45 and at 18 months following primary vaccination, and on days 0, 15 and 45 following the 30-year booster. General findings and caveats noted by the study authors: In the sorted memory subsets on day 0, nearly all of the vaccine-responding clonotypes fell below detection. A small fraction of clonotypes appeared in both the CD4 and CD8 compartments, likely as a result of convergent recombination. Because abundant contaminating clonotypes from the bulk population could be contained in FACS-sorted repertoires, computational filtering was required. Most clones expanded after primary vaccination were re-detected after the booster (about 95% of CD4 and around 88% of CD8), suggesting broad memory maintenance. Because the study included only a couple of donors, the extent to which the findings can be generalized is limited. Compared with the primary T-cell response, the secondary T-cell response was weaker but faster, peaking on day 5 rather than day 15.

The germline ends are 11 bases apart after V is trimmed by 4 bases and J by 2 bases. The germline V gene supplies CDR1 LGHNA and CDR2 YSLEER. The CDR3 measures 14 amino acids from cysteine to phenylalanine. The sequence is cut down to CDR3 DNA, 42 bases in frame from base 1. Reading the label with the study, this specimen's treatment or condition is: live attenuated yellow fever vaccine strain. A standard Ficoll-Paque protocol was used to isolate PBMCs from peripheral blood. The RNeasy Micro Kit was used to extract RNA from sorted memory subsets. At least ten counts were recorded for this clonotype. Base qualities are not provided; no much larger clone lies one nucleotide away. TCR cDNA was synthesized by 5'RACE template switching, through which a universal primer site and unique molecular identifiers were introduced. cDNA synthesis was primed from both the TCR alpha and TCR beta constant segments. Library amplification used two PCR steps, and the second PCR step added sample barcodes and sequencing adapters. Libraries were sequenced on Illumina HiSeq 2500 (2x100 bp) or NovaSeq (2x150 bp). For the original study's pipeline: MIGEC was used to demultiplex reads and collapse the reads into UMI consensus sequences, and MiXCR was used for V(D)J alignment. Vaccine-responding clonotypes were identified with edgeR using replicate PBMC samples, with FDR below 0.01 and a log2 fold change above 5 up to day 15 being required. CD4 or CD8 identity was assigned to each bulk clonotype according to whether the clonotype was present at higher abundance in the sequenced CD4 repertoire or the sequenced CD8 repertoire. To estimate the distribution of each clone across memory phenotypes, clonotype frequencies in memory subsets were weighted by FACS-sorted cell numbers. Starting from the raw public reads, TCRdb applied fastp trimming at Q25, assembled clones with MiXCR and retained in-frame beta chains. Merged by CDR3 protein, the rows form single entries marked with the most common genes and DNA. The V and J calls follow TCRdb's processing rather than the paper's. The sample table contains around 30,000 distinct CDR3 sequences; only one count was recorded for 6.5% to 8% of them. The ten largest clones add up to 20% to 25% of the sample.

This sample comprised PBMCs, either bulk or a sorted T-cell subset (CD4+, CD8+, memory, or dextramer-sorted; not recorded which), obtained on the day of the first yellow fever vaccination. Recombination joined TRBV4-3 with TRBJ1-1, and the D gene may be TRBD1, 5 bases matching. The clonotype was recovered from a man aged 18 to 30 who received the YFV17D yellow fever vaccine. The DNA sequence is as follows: TGCGCCAGCAGCCGAGACAGCCTAAACACTGAAGCTTTCTTT. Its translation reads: CASSRDSLNTEAFF.